The clone carrying this T cell receptor beta chain was detected many times. The antigen is undetermined. TCRdb recomputed calls from the RACE reads with MiXCR, one row per CDR3 protein. In the table there are approximately 38,000 distinct CDR3 sequences, over 9.5% of which are singletons. The entry originates in a study of human T cells and chemical hapten exposure. Study as a whole: During the roughly 24-week study period, patients had diphenylcyclopropenone applied to the scalp every week.

Time point denoted: pre-sensitization, week 0. Treatment specified: therapeutic diphenylcyclopropenone sensitization with weekly scalp DPC. Patients had alopecia, were aged 18 to 70, and were not pregnant. The CDR3 contains 15 residues. V lost 0 bases and J 0 bases, leaving 6 bases between the germline ends. Germline CDR1 reads MNHEY; CDR2 reads SVGEGT. Whole-study findings and limits: Unchanged with DPC sensitization were TCRs above 1 in 1000 frequency. Expanded TCRs showed more large CDR3 clusters than pre-sensitization or healthy control sets.

This clonotype originated in a man aged 25 to 45 with alopecia areata. Some clones in this sample may be carry-over from other donors' samples. This sequence joins TRBV6-2 or TRBV6-3 and TRBJ2-1; tentatively, D is TRBD2 (5 bases). The source material was whole blood, sampled in connection with sensitization to the hapten diphenylcyclopropenone (DPC). For the CDR3, the DNA is TGTGCCAGCAGTTACTCTGGGAGCTCCTACAATGAGCAGTTCTTC. Translation gives CASSYSGSSYNEQFF.